One sample yielded the 7 T cell receptor beta chains listed below, sequenced in a study of persistence of HIV-infected CD4 T cells. Their target antigens are unknown. The immunoSEQ assay was version 4, run in survey mode. Libraries were prepared by immunoSEQ multiplex PCR; TCRdb keeps only in-frame clonotypes and omits some of them. Of tens of thousands of clones in the sample, 60% to 75% were seen once. The stimulus was an HIV-1 Gag 15-mer peptide pool, 0.95 to 1 ug/peptide/mL. CD4+ T cells upregulating both CD40 ligand and CD69 were sorted as responding cells. The sequences come from CD4+ T cells sorted from PBMCs after roughly 18-hour stimulation, collected from a patient who received antiretroviral therapy. These receptors were taken from an adult man with HIV who was CMV-seropositive.

This rearrangement joins TRBV6-5 to TRBJ2-7; the D is unclear. The CDR3 runs to 13 residues. The germline V gene has CDR1 MNHEY and CDR2 SVGAGI. Trimming took 6 bases from V and 2 from J, leaving 11 bases between them. The CDR3 region has the DNA TGTGCCAGCAGCCGAACAAAAGCCTACGAGCAGTACTTC. It is translated as CASSRTKAYEQYF.

This clone has a handful of counts. CDR3 protein: CASSPRDTRTGKLFF. In DNA form, the CDR3 reads TGTGCCAGCAGTCCCCGGGACACCCGTACAGGAAAACTGTTTTTT. The chain uses TRBV28 and TRBJ1-4, with a possible D match to TRBD1 (6 bases). CDR1 and CDR2 (germline): MDHEN, SYDVKM. The CDR3 has 15 residues. Trimming stripped 5 bases from V and 10 bases from J, with 20 bases between.

The chain carries TRBV24-1 and TRBJ2-1; a possible D gene is TRBD1 (6 bases). The CDR3 spans 16 residues. CDR1 KGHDR and CDR2 SFDVKD come from the germline V gene. The ends were cut back, 4 bases at V and 7 bases at J, with 19 bases in the middle. This CDR3 is CATSDPGDKAMNEQFF. Written as DNA, the CDR3 is TGTGCCACCAGTGACCCCGGGGACAAAGCAATGAATGAGCAGTTCTTC.

The V gene is TRBV5-4, the J gene TRBJ2-7; 7 positions agree with TRBD2. The CDR3 is 15 residues long. With V trimmed by 0 bases and J by 2 bases, 5 bases remained unmatched. Germline V lookup: CDR1 SGHNT, CDR2 YYREEE (reference sequence). CDR3 sequence: CASSLDLTSTYEQYF. CDR3 sequence (DNA): TGTGCCAGCAGCTTGGATTTGACTAGCACCTACGAGCAGTACTTC.

J is TRBJ1-1 and V is TRBV7-9; TRBD1 agrees at 10 bases. Germline V gene data show CDR1 as SEHNR and CDR2 as FQNEAQ (reference sequence). The trim removed 5 bases at V and 4 bases at J, leaving 7 bases unmatched. This CDR3 comprises 15 residues. The CDR3 DNA reads as TGTGCCAGCAGCGTCACCGGGACAGGGGCCACTGAAGCTTTCTTT. It yields the protein CASSVTGTGATEAFF.

Only a few counts were recorded for this clone. Other DNA variants within this sample encode the same CDR3. The chain combines TRBV28 with TRBJ1-2, with D hard to call. CDR1 is MDHEN and CDR2 is SYDVKM in the germline V gene. V lost 6 bases and J 0 bases, leaving 11 bases between the germline ends. CDR3 length: 14 amino acids. The CDR3 reads CASSRRGTNYGYTF. CDR3 nucleotide sequence: TGTGCCAGCAGCCGACGGGGAACTAACTATGGCTACACCTTC.

The gene calls are TRBV5-1 and TRBJ1-3; possible D gene TRBD1, 5 bases. Germline lookup yields CDR1 SGHRS and CDR2 YFSETQ. The ends were cut back, 4 bases at V and 3 bases at J, with 14 bases in the middle. This CDR3 is built from 15 residues. The CDR3 here is CASSGTGTIGNTIYF. CDR3 in DNA: TGCGCCAGCAGCGGGACCGGGACCATTGGAAACACCATATATTTT.